This TCR beta chain was identified during a study of T cell responses to AZD1222 COVID-19 vaccine. Whole-study findings and limits: Repertoires were obtained only post-peak T cell response. Clonal diversity was possibly underestimated, and white British individuals and females predominated among donors.

Comments on this clone: Its antigen is unknown. At the DNA level, this CDR3 is encoded by other sequences in the same sample as well.

The table came from immunoSEQ multiplex PCR; TCRdb's copy has only in-frame clones and leaves some out. The profile shows 160,000 or so clones, about nine tenths of them singletons. The sequence derives from an adult in good health. Here the sequenced sample was peripheral blood, taken on day 0 of AZD1222 vaccination.

CDR3 sequence reads: CASSIGGSSYEQYF. The CDR3 nucleotides are TGTGCCAGTAGTATTGGGGGGAGCTCCTACGAGCAGTACTTC. The chain recombines TRBV19 with TRBJ2-7; D possibly corresponds to TRBD2 (6 bases). CDR1 is LNHDA and CDR2 is SQIVND in the germline V gene (reference sequence). V was pared by 3 bases and J by 0 bases, with 9 bases between. This CDR3 contains 14 residues.